The entry that follows covers one TCR beta chain sequence. Replicate PCRs for sorted subsets used about 200 ng DNA; this equaled around 29,000 T cell genomes. Original methodology: From ImmunoSEQ came sequences covering only the junction and carrying no quality scores, so filtering differed. Only in-frame clones appear in the TCRdb table, and some are missing; sequencing was by immunoSEQ multiplex PCR. V, J and clone size were drawn from that table, and D and trimming were deduced from the DNA. The sample holds fewer than 200,000 clones, 66% seen once. This record comes from a study of shared clonotypes between healthy human individuals. Study-wide background: Per donor, CD8 memory used one plate, CD8 naive used two, CD4 memory used three and CD4 naive used three.

Looked up from germline, CDR1 is LNHDA and CDR2 is SQIVND (reference sequence). The CDR3 spans 16 residues. V lost 3 bases, J lost 7 bases, and 20 bases lay in between. The sequence was obtained from a young man in good health. This chain joins TRBV19 and TRBJ2-3, with D perhaps given as TRBD1 or TRBD2 (5 bases each). Sample: memory CD4+ T cells sorted from blood. Subset defined: CD45RA-negative fraction. CDR3 loop: CASSMALTATGNTQYF. The CDR3, as DNA: TGTGCCAGTAGTATGGCCCTGACAGCCACCGGGAATACGCAGTATTTT.